This T cell receptor (beta chain) was identified during a study of Graves' ophthalmopathy and Graves' hyperthyroidism. The PBMCs used were ones drawn from about 9.7 ml of fresh peripheral blood. The sequenced template was RNA, covering the TCR beta CDR3 region. Second-round multiplex PCR came after first-round RT-PCR with HTBI primers. One entry per CDR3 protein, called by TCRdb with MiXCR from the multiplex PCR reads. The data hold approximately 640,000 distinct CDR3 sequences, with 35% to 45% observed a single time. Study results and caveats: Built on 13 signatures, a model told ophthalmopathy apart from stable hyperthyroidism with about 88% sensitivity and almost 84% specificity.

At least ten counts were recorded for this clonotype. The antigen remains unidentified. The ends lost 6 bases at V and 9 bases at J; junction bases unmatched: 5. The CDR3 consists of 13 residues. The receptor's source is an adult man with Graves' ophthalmopathy. V usage is TRBV12-3 or TRBV12-4 and J usage is TRBJ1-5, with 10 bases identical to TRBD1. Sequencing was done on a sample of peripheral blood. CDR3 DNA: TGTGCCAGCAGATCGACAGGGGGCTCGCCCCAGCATTTT. Residues: CASRSTGGSPQHF.